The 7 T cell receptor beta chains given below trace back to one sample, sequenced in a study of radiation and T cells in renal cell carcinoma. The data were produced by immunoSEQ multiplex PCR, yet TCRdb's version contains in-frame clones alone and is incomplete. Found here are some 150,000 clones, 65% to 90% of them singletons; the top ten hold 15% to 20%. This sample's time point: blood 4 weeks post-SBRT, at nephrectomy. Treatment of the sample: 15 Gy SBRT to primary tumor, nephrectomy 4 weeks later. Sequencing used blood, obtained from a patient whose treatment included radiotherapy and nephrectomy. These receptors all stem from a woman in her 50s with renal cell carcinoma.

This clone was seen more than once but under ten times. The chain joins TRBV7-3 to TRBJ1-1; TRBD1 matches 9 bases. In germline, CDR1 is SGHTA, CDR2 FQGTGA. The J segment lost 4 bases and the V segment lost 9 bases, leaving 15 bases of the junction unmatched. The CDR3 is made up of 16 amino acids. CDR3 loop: CASTRDRDVRGTEAFF. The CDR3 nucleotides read TGTGCCAGTACACGGGACAGGGATGTTCGGGGCACTGAAGCTTTCTTT.

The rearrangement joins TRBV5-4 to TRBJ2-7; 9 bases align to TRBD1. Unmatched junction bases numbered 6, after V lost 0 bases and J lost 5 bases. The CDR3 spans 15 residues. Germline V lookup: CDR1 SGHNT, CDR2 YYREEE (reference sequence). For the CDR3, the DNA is TGTGCCAGCAGCTTGGGCGGGACAGGGATGGACGAGCAGTACTTC. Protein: CASSLGGTGMDEQYF.

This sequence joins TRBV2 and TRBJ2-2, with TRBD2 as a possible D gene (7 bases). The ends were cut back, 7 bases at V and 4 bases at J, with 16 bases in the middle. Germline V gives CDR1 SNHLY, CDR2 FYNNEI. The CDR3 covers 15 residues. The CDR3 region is CASKRAGATTGELFF. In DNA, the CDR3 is TGTGCCAGCAAACGCGCGGGGGCCACCACCGGGGAGCTGTTTTTT.

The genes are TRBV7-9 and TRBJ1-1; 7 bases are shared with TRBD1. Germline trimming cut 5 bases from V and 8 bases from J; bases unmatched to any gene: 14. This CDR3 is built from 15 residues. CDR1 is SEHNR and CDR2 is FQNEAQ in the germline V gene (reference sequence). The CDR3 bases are TGTGCCAGCAGCACAAGAGGGACAGCCGTTTGGGAAGCTTTCTTT. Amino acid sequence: CASSTRGTAVWEAFF.

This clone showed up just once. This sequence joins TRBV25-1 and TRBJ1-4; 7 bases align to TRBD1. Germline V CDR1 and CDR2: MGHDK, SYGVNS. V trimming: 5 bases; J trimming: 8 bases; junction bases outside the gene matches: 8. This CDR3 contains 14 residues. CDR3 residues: CASSRDREYEKLFF. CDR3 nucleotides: TGTGCCAGCAGTCGTGACAGGGAATACGAAAAACTGTTTTTT.

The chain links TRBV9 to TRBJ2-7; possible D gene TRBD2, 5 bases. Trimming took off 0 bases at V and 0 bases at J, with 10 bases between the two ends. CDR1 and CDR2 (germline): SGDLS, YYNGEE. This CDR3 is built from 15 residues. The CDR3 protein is CASSVDPGFSYEQYF. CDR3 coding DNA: TGTGCCAGCAGCGTAGATCCGGGGTTCTCCTACGAGCAGTACTTC.

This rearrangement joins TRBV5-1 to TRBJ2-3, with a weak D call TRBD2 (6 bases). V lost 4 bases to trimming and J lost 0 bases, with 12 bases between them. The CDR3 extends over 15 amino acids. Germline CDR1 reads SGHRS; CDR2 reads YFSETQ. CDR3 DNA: TGCGCCAGCAGCGGGCTAGGGACTAGCACAGATACGCAGTATTTT. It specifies CASSGLGTSTDTQYF.